One sample yielded the 10 T cell receptor beta chains listed below, sequenced in a study of CD8 T cells in ankylosing spondylitis (dated by TCRdb to the late 2010s). Libraries came from 5' RACE. The sequencer listed for this sample is Illumina HiSeq 2500. Using fastp trimming at Q25 and MiXCR clonotype assembly, TCRdb reanalyzed the public sequencing data and kept in-frame beta chains. When rows share a CDR3 protein, they turn into one entry using the most common DNA and genes. The sample table contains around 280,000 distinct CDR3 sequences; only one count was recorded for about 20% of them. 7.5% to 9% of the sample is in the top ten clones. The sample comprised blood, either unsorted or a sorted T cell fraction (not recorded which). These receptors came from a male donor with ankylosing spondylitis or in good health (not recorded which).

V gene TRBV2 combines with J gene TRBJ2-3; 8 nucleotides align to TRBD2. CDR1 is SNHLY and CDR2 is FYNNEI in the germline V gene. Trimming removed 7 bases from V and 2 bases from J; junction bases left unmatched: 8. The CDR3 has 15 residues. CDR3 sequence reads: CASILIAGYTDTQYF. Written as DNA, the CDR3 is TGTGCCAGCATCCTCATAGCGGGGTACACAGATACGCAGTATTTT.

This clonotype has only a few counts. The CDR3 loop is CASSEGRNEQYV. The CDR3 DNA is TGTGCCAGCAGTGAAGGGAGGAATGAGCAGTACGTC. The chain uses TRBV11-2 and TRBJ2-7; weak D call: TRBD2 (6 bases). With 6 bases removed from V and 7 bases from J, the gap between germline ends came to 13 bases. This CDR3 is built from 12 residues. The V gene's germline CDR1 is SGHAT and CDR2 FQNNGV.

This clonotype has a handful of counts. This chain uses TRBV6-5 with TRBJ1-5, with a possible D match to TRBD1 (6 bases). The V end lost 5 bases, the J end lost 5 bases, and 16 bases lay between the germline ends. The germline CDR1 and CDR2 sequences are MNHEY and SVGAGI. The CDR3 loop spans 15 amino acids. The CDR3 sequence is CASSRGGRGDQPQHF. The CDR3 nucleotides read TGTGCCAGCAGTAGAGGGGGGCGGGGGGATCAGCCCCAGCATTTT.

This clonotype has only a few counts. The rearrangement joins TRBV10-3 to TRBJ2-1, with 8 bases fitting TRBD2. V shed 7 bases and J 10 bases; nucleotides not matched to a gene: 27. CDR3 length equals 19 residues. Germline CDR1 ENHRY, CDR2 SYGVKD. CDR3 coding DNA: TGTGCCATCATGGCCACCCCGTCCAAGAGCGGGAGACCAGCAGGGGAGCAGTTCTTC. Translating gives CAIMATPSKSGRPAGEQFF.

This clonotype occurred a few times. CDR3 in amino acids: CSARDLRDQETQYF. In DNA, the CDR3 is TGCAGTGCTAGAGACCTCCGGGACCAAGAGACCCAGTACTTC. This chain links TRBV20-1 with TRBJ2-5; no clear D gene. Germline assignment: CDR1 DFQATT and CDR2 SNEGSKA (reference sequence). V shed 0 bases and J shed 0 bases, with 8 bases lying between them. The CDR3 is 14 amino acids.

The chain joins TRBV28 to TRBJ1-2; TRBD1 might be the D (5 bases). V was shortened by 3 bases and J by 6 bases, with 20 bases between the two germline ends. Germline V lookup: CDR1 MDHEN, CDR2 SYDVKM. The length of the CDR3 is 16 residues. The CDR3 nucleotides are TGTGCCAGCAGTTTGGCGAGCGGTTCAGGGATGCATGGCTACACCTTC. It specifies CASSLASGSGMHGYTF.

The chain recombines TRBV5-1 with TRBJ1-4; 10 bases fit TRBD1. Germline assignment: CDR1 SGHRS and CDR2 YFSETQ. The CDR3 is 15 amino acids. Losses at the gene ends were 4 bases for V and 7 bases for J; bases not matched to a gene: 7. The CDR3 DNA is TGCGCCAGCAGCCGGGACAGGGGAAAAGGTGAAAAACTGTTTTTT. It encodes CASSRDRGKGEKLFF.

This clonotype was detected only a few times. The chain recombines TRBV15 with TRBJ2-1, with 8 bases aligning to TRBD2. Trimming took 3 bases from V and 9 from J; bases not matched to a gene: 7. Germline lookup yields CDR1 LNHNV and CDR2 YYDKDF (reference sequence). The CDR3 has 14 residues. In DNA form, the CDR3 reads TGTGCCACCAGCAGCGGGGGGGGCCGTAGTGAGCAGTTCTTC. Its translation is CATSSGGGRSEQFF.

This clonotype was counted only a few times. J is TRBJ2-2 and V is TRBV3-1; D gene unclear. The CDR3 sequence is 15 residues long. CDR1 is LGHDT and CDR2 is YNNKEL in the germline V gene (reference sequence). V lost 5 bases, J lost 1 base, and 11 bases lay in between. The CDR3 nucleotides are TGTGCCAGCAGCATTGGGCCCCTGAACACCGGGGAGCTGTTTTTT. This translates into CASSIGPLNTGELFF.

Many counts were recorded for this clonotype. J is TRBJ1-5 and V is TRBV20-1; 8 positions agree with TRBD1. This CDR3 is 13 amino acids long. CDR1 is DFQATT, CDR2 SNEGSKA, per germline (reference sequence). V lost 3 bases and J lost 4; bases outside the gene matches: 2. Here the CDR3 reads CSASRDRNQPQHF. CDR3 sequence (DNA): TGCAGTGCTAGCAGGGACAGGAATCAGCCCCAGCATTTT.